The next 19 T cell receptor beta chains were all read from a single sample in a study of vaccination and CD4 T cells after COVID-19. Cultured CD4+ T-cell DNA underwent Oncomine TCR Beta short-read sequencing. Via MiXCR, TCRdb re-called the PCR reads, giving one row per CDR3 protein. The sample holds about 17,000 distinct CDR3 sequences, about 48% seen once. Time point noted: late sampling 161 to 241 days after vaccination in three convalescent patients. Treatment of the sample: approximately 9-day PBMC culture with coronavirus spike peptide pools or control peptides (ViraFEST assay). These receptors lack a known antigen. The sample in question was CD4+ T cells from blood, cultured in vitro, obtained about 7 months after SARS-CoV-2 vaccination. The receptors stem from a human donor who had recovered from COVID-19.

The gene calls are TRBV2 and TRBJ1-5; D remains ambiguous. Germline CDR1 is SNHLY and CDR2 is FYNNEI. CDR3 size: 14 residues. With 1 base removed from V and 4 bases from J, the gap between germline ends came to 8 bases. The CDR3 nucleotides are TGTGCCAGCAGTGAAGGGTTAGGGAATCAGCCCCAGCATTTT. Translated: CASSEGLGNQPQHF.

The chain uses TRBV19 and TRBJ1-5; 12 positions match TRBD1. CDR3 length: 16 residues. V was pared by 4 bases and J by 6 bases, with 7 bases of the junction left unmatched. Looked up from germline, CDR1 is LNHDA and CDR2 is SQIVND (reference sequence). The CDR3 DNA follows: TGTGCCAGTAGTACCCGGGACAGGGGGCGAGGTCAGCCCCAGCATTTT. Its protein is CASSTRDRGRGQPQHF.

This clonotype was seen more than once but under ten times. The chain recombines TRBV15 with TRBJ2-1; D unclear. The length of the CDR3 is 13 residues. V lost 4 bases to trimming and J lost 4 bases, with 8 bases between them. Germline loops: CDR1 LNHNV, CDR2 YYDKDF (reference sequence). The CDR3 sequence is CATSKDEYNEQFF. CDR3 bases: TGTGCCACCAGCAAGGATGAGTACAATGAGCAGTTCTTC.

The chain carries TRBV6-2 or TRBV6-3 and TRBJ1-5; no definite D call. Trimming stripped 5 bases from V and 13 bases from J, with 15 bases between. The CDR3 covers 12 residues. Germline V CDR1 and CDR2: MNHEY, SVGEGT. The CDR3 DNA reads TGTGCCAGCAGTCAAATAATCAGCCCTCAGCATTTT. Translated, it gives CASSQIISPQHF.

Only a few counts were recorded for this clonotype. The V and J genes are TRBV7-2 and TRBJ2-5; 7 bases line up with TRBD2. V gave up 2 bases and J gave up 5 bases; unmatched junction bases: 2. There are 13 residues in the CDR3. Germline V gives CDR1 SGHTA, CDR2 FQGNSA. Here the CDR3 reads CASSLNGRETQYF. The CDR3 nucleotides are TGTGCCAGCAGCTTAAACGGGAGGGAGACCCAGTACTTC.

This clonotype has a handful of counts. The chain recombines TRBV15 with TRBJ1-2; D possibly corresponds to TRBD1 (6 bases). The germline V gene encodes CDR1 LNHNV and CDR2 YYDKDF (reference sequence). There are 13 residues in the CDR3. Trimming stripped 3 bases from V and 4 bases from J, with 9 bases between. The CDR3 coding sequence is TGTGCCACCAGCAGGGACAGCGGCTATGGCTACACCTTC. This encodes CATSRDSGYGYTF.

This clonotype was observed once. The chain is built from TRBV7-3 and TRBJ2-2; 7 positions match TRBD2. After removal of 5 bases from V and 0 bases from J, the junction contained 3 bases not matched to a gene. Germline CDR1 SGHTA, CDR2 FQGTGA. CDR3 length: 15 residues. The CDR3 is CASSPGLANTGELFF. The CDR3 bases are TGTGCCAGCAGCCCTGGACTAGCGAACACCGGGGAGCTGTTTTTT.

The chain joins TRBV20-1 to TRBJ2-5, with unresolved D. V shed 3 bases and J shed 5 bases, with 10 bases lying between them. This CDR3 spans 12 amino acids. Per germline, CDR1 DFQATT and CDR2 SNEGSKA (reference sequence). CDR3 in DNA: TGCAGTGCTAGGAGGTTTCGGGAGACCCAGTACTTC. Amino acids: CSARRFRETQYF.

The chain couples TRBV19 to TRBJ1-5; tentative D call: TRBD1 (5 bases). V shed 3 bases and J shed 6 bases, with 9 bases lying between them. The CDR3 sequence is 13 residues long. CDR1 LNHDA and CDR2 SQIVND come from the germline V gene (reference sequence). The CDR3 sequence: CASSMDKLQPQHF. CDR3 DNA: TGTGCCAGTAGTATGGACAAACTTCAGCCCCAGCATTTT.

This clonotype was counted between two and nine times. The chain combines TRBV15 with TRBJ2-5; D might be TRBD1 (6 bases). From germline, CDR1 is LNHNV and CDR2 YYDKDF (reference sequence). Trimming stripped 0 bases from V and 2 bases from J, with 10 bases between. The CDR3 runs to 15 residues. The CDR3 DNA follows: TGTGCCACCAGCAGAGATGTCAGGGGACAAGAGACCCAGTACTTC. Protein: CATSRDVRGQETQYF. Based on the CDR3 plus reference TRBV15 and TRBJ2-5, the full variable domain is DAMVIQNPRYQVTQFGKPVTLSCSQTLNHNVMYWYQQKSSQAPKLLFHYYDKDFNNEADTPDNFQSRRPNTSFCFLDIRSPGLGDTAMYLCATSRDVRGQETQYFGPGTRLLVL.

The chain uses TRBV2 and TRBJ1-1, with no clear D. Trimming took 4 bases from V and 0 from J, leaving 6 bases between them. The CDR3 is 13 amino acids. Per germline, CDR1 SNHLY and CDR2 FYNNEI. The CDR3 spells CASSVDLNTEAFF. The CDR3 DNA reads as TGTGCCAGCAGTGTGGACCTGAACACTGAAGCTTTCTTT.

The V and J genes are TRBV21-1 and TRBJ1-6. TRBV21-1 is a pseudogene. This CDR3 has 16 amino acids. The CDR3 nucleotides are TGTGCCAGCAGCTCCTTGGCGGACACTAGCAATTCACCCCTCCACTTT. It is translated as CASSSLADTSNSPLHF.

CDR3 loop: CASSIQGYGYTF. The CDR3 coding sequence is TGTGCCAGCAGCATACAGGGCTATGGCTACACCTTC. The rearrangement links TRBV7-2 to TRBJ1-2; D might be TRBD1 (6 bases). CDR1 SGHTA and CDR2 FQGNSA come from the germline V gene. Trimming stripped 5 bases from V and 4 bases from J, with 8 bases between. The CDR3 consists of 12 residues.

This clonotype was counted between two and nine times. This rearrangement joins TRBV6-2 or TRBV6-3 to TRBJ2-5; D might be TRBD2 (5 bases). Germline V lookup: CDR1 MNHEY, CDR2 SVGEGT. V was pared by 7 bases and J by 2 bases, with 11 bases between. The CDR3 consists of 13 residues. The CDR3: CASTLAGQETQYF. DNA for the CDR3: TGTGCCAGCACCCTCGCGGGTCAAGAGACCCAGTACTTC.

This clonotype is deemed medium-sized. This CDR3 reads CASSYFPDRRQYF. CDR3 coding DNA: TGTGCCAGCAGTTACTTCCCGGACAGGAGGCAGTACTTC. The chain joins TRBV6-5 to TRBJ2-7, with TRBD1 matching over 7 bases. This CDR3 is 13 amino acids long. CDR1 is MNHEY and CDR2 is SVGAGI in the germline V gene. V was pared by 1 base and J by 9 bases, with 6 bases of the junction left unmatched.

The rearrangement joins TRBV11-2 to TRBJ2-7; 7 bases match TRBD1. Germline lookup yields CDR1 SGHAT and CDR2 FQNNGV. The CDR3 has 12 residues. Losses at the gene ends were 6 bases for V and 4 bases for J; bases not matched to a gene: 3. CDR3 loop: CASSRQGYEQYF. In nucleotides, the CDR3 is TGTGCCAGCAGTAGACAGGGATACGAGCAGTACTTC.

The chain is built from TRBV11-1 and TRBJ1-1, with TRBD1 as a possible D gene (5 bases). CDR3 length: 13 amino acids. Germline V gene lookup returns CDR1 SGHAT and CDR2 FQDESV (reference sequence). The germline V and J ends were trimmed by 4 bases and 5 bases, with 11 bases remaining between them. CDR3 residues: CASSSGLGTEAFF. CDR3 coding DNA: TGTGCCAGCAGCTCGGGGCTAGGGACTGAAGCTTTCTTT. Combining the CDR3 with reference TRBV11-1 and TRBJ1-1 gives the whole variable domain EAEVAQSPRYKITEKSQAVAFWCDPISGHATLYWYRQILGQGPELLVQFQDESVVDDSQLPKDRFSAERLKGVDSTLKIQPAELGDSAMYLCASSSGLGTEAFFGQGTRLTVV.

The gene calls are TRBV4-2 and TRBJ2-7, with TRBD1 identical over 7 bases. Trimming cost V 1 base and J 7 bases; bases outside gene matches: 13. Germline V lookup: CDR1 LGHNA, CDR2 YNFKEQ. There are 16 residues in the CDR3. In DNA form, the CDR3 reads TGTGCCAGCAGCCAAGGCCCGGGACAGAGTACGTGGGAGCAGTACTTC. This codes for CASSQGPGQSTWEQYF.

J is TRBJ2-5 and V is TRBV24-1, with 9 positions matching TRBD1. Unmatched junction bases numbered 6, after V lost 4 bases and J lost 4 bases. Germline values: CDR1 KGHDR, CDR2 SFDVKD. This CDR3 is 15 amino acids long. The CDR3 coding sequence is TGTGCCACCAGTGACCCACAGGGGGCAGGAGAGACCCAGTACTTC. Encoded protein: CATSDPQGAGETQYF.